These 32 T cell receptor beta chains were all obtained from the same sample, sequenced in a study of Graves' ophthalmopathy and Graves' hyperthyroidism. RNA transcripts were the source from which TCR beta CDR3 regions were amplified. In the first round, RT-PCR was carried out with HTBI primers, and a multiplex PCR formed the second round. MiXCR, applied by TCRdb to the multiplex PCR reads, yields one record per CDR3 protein. The data contain about 240,000 distinct CDR3 sequences, around 50% of them singletons. Sequencing was done on a sample of peripheral blood. The receptors stem from an adult man with Graves' ophthalmopathy.

In regard to this clonotype: This clone may be a read error of a much larger clone one base away. The chain uses TRBV24-1 and TRBJ1-6; 7 bases fit TRBD1. The CDR3 spans 19 residues. Germline V lookup: CDR1 KGHDR, CDR2 SFDVKD. V dropped 3 bases and J dropped 8; count of bases not matched to a gene: 18. The CDR3 reads CATSDGDRWTGRADSPLHF. The DNA for the CDR3 is TGTGCCACCAGTGATGGCGATAGGTGGACAGGAAGGGCGGATTCACCCCTCCACTTT.

The chain joins TRBV15 to TRBJ1-5; D is undetermined. The V gene lost 3 bases and the J gene lost 5 bases, with 17 bases spanning the gap. The CDR3 is 16 amino acids. Germline V gene lookup returns CDR1 LNHNV and CDR2 YYDKDF (reference sequence). In DNA, the CDR3 is TGTGCCACCAGCAGTGAAGTGGAAGGGTGGGATCAGCCCCAGCATTTT. Translated: CATSSEVEGWDQPQHF.

The V and J genes are TRBV9 and TRBJ1-3; 9 bases fit TRBD1. The V gene end was trimmed by 1 base and the J gene end by 7 bases; junction bases not matched to a gene: 12. The CDR3 has 17 residues. Germline-derived CDR1 and CDR2 are SGDLS and YYNGEE. DNA for the CDR3: TGTGCCAGCAGCGTAAACCCCCGGGACAGGGCTTGGAACACCATATATTTT. This gives the protein CASSVNPRDRAWNTIYF.

V and J are TRBV5-1 and TRBJ2-6, with 7 bases that match TRBD1. Germline loops: CDR1 SGHRS, CDR2 YFSETQ. The CDR3 has 14 amino acids. J lost 9 bases, V lost 0 bases, and 3 bases had no gene match. The CDR3 nucleotides read TGCGCCAGCAGCTTGGACAGGGGTAACAACGTCCTGACTTTC. It yields the protein CASSLDRGNNVLTF.

This clonotype appeared many times. This chain connects TRBV29-1 to TRBJ2-5; D is unresolved. This CDR3 has 10 amino acids. Germline CDR1 and CDR2: SQVTM and ANQGSEA. V was trimmed by 4 bases and J by 1 base, leaving 1 base between them. The CDR3 coding sequence is TGCAGCGTTGGCCAAGAGACCCAGTACTTC. It encodes CSVGQETQYF.

As concerns this clonotype: Sequence at one end of the junction differs from germline and may be a read error. The genes are TRBV9 and TRBJ1-1, with 7 positions matching TRBD1. The CDR3 is made up of 14 amino acids. Germline V gene sequence: CDR1 SGDLS, CDR2 YYNGEE. The CDR3 loop reads CASSPPTGDTEAFF. The CDR3 DNA sequence: TGCGCCAGCAGCCCACCCACAGGGGACACTGAAGCTTTCTTT.

The chain couples TRBV7-3 to TRBJ1-2, with TRBD1 identical over 9 bases. The length of the CDR3 is 15 residues. CDR1 and CDR2 (germline): SGHTA, FQGTGA. J lost 3 bases, V lost 5 bases, and 7 bases had no gene match. The DNA of the CDR3 is TGTGCCAGCAGCCTTAAACAGGGGGCGGACTATGGCTACACCTTC. Amino acids: CASSLKQGADYGYTF. Filled out from reference TRBV7-3 and TRBJ1-2, the complete variable domain reads GAGVSQTPSNKVTEKGKYVELRCDPISGHTALYWYRQSLGQGPEFLIYFQGTGAADDSGLPNDRFFAVRPEGSVSTLKIQRTERGDSAVYLCASSLKQGADYGYTFGSGTRLTVV.

Turning to this clonotype: A much larger clone differs by one base, so this may be a read error. No conserved phenylalanine or tryptophan is present at the end of the CDR3, so a read error is the likely explanation. This chain joins TRBV10-3 and TRBJ2-7; D uncertain. V lost 8 bases and J 6 bases, leaving 11 bases between the germline ends. Per germline, CDR1 ENHRY and CDR2 SYGVKD. The CDR3 extends over 11 amino acids. Written as DNA, the CDR3 is TGTGCCATCCGGGCAGGTCTCGAGCAGTACTCC. Translated, it gives CAIRAGLEQYS.

The chain employs TRBV7-8 and TRBJ2-7, with 7 bases fitting TRBD2. Germline V gene data show CDR1 as SGHVS and CDR2 as FQNEAQ. The length of the CDR3 is 14 residues. V shed 6 bases, J shed 7 bases, and the junction held 12 bases outside the gene matches. CDR3 nucleotide sequence: TGTGCCAGCAGGGACCACGGCGGGAGAGGGGAGCAGTACTTC. It encodes CASRDHGGRGEQYF.

The rearrangement links TRBV7-9 to TRBJ2-7, with a tentative D call TRBD1 (6 bases). Germline V gene sequence: CDR1 SEHNR, CDR2 FQNEAQ (reference sequence). This CDR3 comprises 13 residues. Trimming removed 6 bases from V and 3 bases from J, with 12 bases in between. The chain's CDR3 is CASSDTGYYEQYF. For the CDR3, the DNA is TGTGCCAGCAGTGATACAGGGTACTACGAGCAGTACTTC.

A note on this clonotype: The missing conserved phenylalanine or tryptophan at the end of this CDR3 makes a read error likely. The V gene is TRBV28, the J gene TRBJ1-2; perhaps TRBD1 as D (6 bases). This CDR3 spans 14 amino acids. Germline CDR1 and CDR2: MDHEN and SYDVKM. Trimming shortened V by 4 bases and J by 5 bases, and 14 bases separated the two germline ends. This CDR3 is CASSSPGDKYGYTL. The CDR3, as DNA: TGTGCCAGCAGTTCTCCCGGGGACAAGTATGGCTACACCCTC.

The V call is TRBV20-1, the J call TRBJ2-2; D is possibly TRBD2 (5 bases). Germline V gives CDR1 DFQATT, CDR2 SNEGSKA (reference sequence). V dropped 6 bases and J dropped 3 bases, with 11 bases sitting between them. CDR3 length: 13 residues. DNA of the CDR3: TGCAGTGCGGCGGGCGCGGACACCGGGGAGCTGTTTTTT. Its translation is CSAAGADTGELFF.

For this clonotype: Germline and junction disagree at one end, which may indicate a read error. This CDR3 is CASSVDWDQPRHF. CDR3 sequence (DNA): TGTGCCAGCAGCGTAGATTGGGATCAGCCCCGGCATTTT. V and J are TRBV7-9 and TRBJ1-5; D uncertain. Germline loops: CDR1 SEHNR, CDR2 FQNEAQ (reference sequence). The CDR3 covers 13 residues.

The rearrangement uses TRBV29-1 and TRBJ2-7, with D tentatively TRBD1 (6 bases). Trimming removed 2 bases from V and 2 bases from J, with 10 bases in between. Germline CDR1 is SQVTM and CDR2 is ANQGSEA. This CDR3 spans 13 amino acids. The CDR3 nucleotides are TGCAGCGTTGAAACGGACAGCACCTACGAGCAGTACTTC. This sequence encodes CSVETDSTYEQYF.

The chain uses TRBV15 and TRBJ2-5; 7 nucleotides line up with TRBD2. The CDR3 is 13 amino acids. V was pared by 5 bases and J by 5 bases, with 5 bases of the junction left unmatched. Germline V CDR1 and CDR2: LNHNV, YYDKDF (reference sequence). For the CDR3, the DNA is TGTGCCACCAGCCCGTTTAGCGGGGAGACCCAGTACTTC. Translated, it gives CATSPFSGETQYF.

This clonotype was seen only a few times. V usage is TRBV7-9 and J usage is TRBJ2-7, with TRBD1 matching over 7 bases. J was trimmed by 6 bases and V by 6 bases; bases with no gene match: 8. Per the germline V gene, CDR1 is SEHNR and CDR2 is FQNEAQ (reference sequence). There are 13 residues in the CDR3. Here the CDR3 DNA reads TGTGCCAGCAGAGAAGGGGGCCTCGGCGAGCAGTACTTC. Its translation is CASREGGLGEQYF.

V and J are TRBV6-5 and TRBJ1-1; perhaps TRBD1 as D (5 bases). V was trimmed by 6 bases and J by 3 bases, leaving 8 bases between them. This CDR3 has 12 residues. From germline, CDR1 is MNHEY and CDR2 SVGAGI. The CDR3 is CASRARDTEAFF. Here the CDR3 DNA reads TGTGCCAGCAGGGCCAGGGACACTGAAGCTTTCTTT.

V gene TRBV9 combines with J gene TRBJ2-2; D is ambiguous. Per germline, CDR1 SGDLS and CDR2 YYNGEE. The V end was cut by 2 bases, the J end by 7 bases, with 12 bases between. The CDR3 extends over 14 amino acids. Written as DNA, the CDR3 is TGTGCCAGCAGCGTTGGCTATTCGGGCGGGGAGCTGTTTTTT. Amino acid sequence: CASSVGYSGGELFF.

This clonotype was seen only a few times. The chain carries TRBV20-1 and TRBJ1-1; D not certain. The CDR3 is 11 residues long. Between the trimmed V and J ends, which lost 7 bases and 5 bases, there was a span of 11 bases. Germline CDR1 DFQATT, CDR2 SNEGSKA (reference sequence). Written as DNA, the CDR3 is TGCAGTGGTCGGCGCGAAACTGAAGCTTTCTTT. It translates to CSGRRETEAFF.

This clonotype was seen more than once but under ten times. Its ends do not fully match the called genes, so a read error is possible. This chain links TRBV7-7 with TRBJ2-7; D is ambiguous. The CDR3 spans 15 residues. From germline, CDR1 is SSHAT and CDR2 FNYEAQ (reference sequence). Here the CDR3 DNA reads TGTGCTAGCAGCTTAGTTTCGTCGGACCCCCTCGAGCAGTACTTC. Protein product: CASSLVSSDPLEQYF. The full variable domain, its missing parts supplied by reference TRBV7-7 and TRBJ2-7, is GAGVSQSPRYKVTKRGQDVTLRCDPISSHATLYWYQQALGQGPEFLTYFNYEAQPDKSGLPSDRFSAERPEGSISTLTIQRTEQRDSAMYRCASSLVSSDPLEQYFGPGTRLTVT.

The genes are TRBV25-1 and TRBJ1-1, with TRBD1 matching 10 bases. With 10 bases clipped from V and 7 bases from J, the junction kept 9 bases outside the gene matches. Germline V gene lookup returns CDR1 MGHDK and CDR2 SYGVNS. This CDR3 is 13 amino acids long. The CDR3 DNA reads TGTGCCACCGCGGTTAGGACAGGGGGTGAAGCTTTCTTT. It translates to CATAVRTGGEAFF.

The J gene is TRBJ2-7, the V gene TRBV7-9; 9 bases fit TRBD1. With V trimmed by 4 bases and J by 3 bases, 13 bases remained unmatched. Looked up from germline, CDR1 is SEHNR and CDR2 is FQNEAQ (reference sequence). The CDR3 contains 17 residues. The CDR3 sequence is CASSSLPWTGEGYEQYF. The DNA for the CDR3 is TGTGCCAGCAGCTCGCTACCGTGGACAGGGGAAGGCTACGAGCAGTACTTC.

The rearrangement links TRBV29-1 to TRBJ2-5, with TRBD2 matching 13 bases. Unmatched junction bases numbered 9, after V lost 7 bases and J lost 4 bases. Germline V lookup: CDR1 SQVTM, CDR2 ANQGSEA. The CDR3 is 15 amino acids. DNA for the CDR3: TGCAGCGGTGATATAGGGACTAGCGGGGTAGAGACCCAGTACTTC. Encoded protein: CSGDIGTSGVETQYF. The full variable domain, in which reference TRBV29-1 and TRBJ2-5 provide the parts outside the CDR3, is SAVISQKPSRDICQRGTSLTIQCQVDSQVTMMFWYRQQPGQSLTLIATANQGSEATYESGFVIDKFPISRPNLTFSTLTVSNMSPEDSSIYLCSGDIGTSGVETQYFGPGTRLLVL.

This clonotype occurred a few times. The chain links TRBV6-5 to TRBJ2-5; TRBD2 aligns across 14 bases. The trim removed 8 bases at V and 5 bases at J, leaving 7 bases unmatched. Germline loops: CDR1 MNHEY, CDR2 SVGAGI. CDR3 length: 15 residues. The CDR3 loop is CASEGTSGSGETQYF. The CDR3 region has the DNA TGTGCCAGCGAGGGGACTAGCGGGAGTGGGGAGACCCAGTACTTC.

This clonotype was detected a few times. The chain links TRBV15 to TRBJ2-2; D remains ambiguous. The germline V and J ends were trimmed by 4 bases and 6 bases, with 6 bases remaining between them. This CDR3 has 12 residues. Per germline, CDR1 LNHNV and CDR2 YYDKDF (reference sequence). The CDR3 nucleotides are TGTGCCACCAGCACAAACGCCGGGGAGCTGTTTTTT. The encoded protein is CATSTNAGELFF.

This clonotype turned up a few times. This rearrangement joins TRBV7-9 to TRBJ1-1; D not certain. Germline-derived CDR1 and CDR2 are SEHNR and FQNEAQ (reference sequence). V lost 5 bases to trimming and J lost 2 bases, with 12 bases between them. This CDR3 has 14 amino acids. This CDR3 reads CASSPRVGNTEAFF. The DNA of the CDR3 is TGTGCCAGCAGCCCCCGTGTAGGCAACACTGAAGCTTTCTTT.

A remark on this clonotype: One end of the junction fails to match germline, which may point to a read error. This chain uses TRBV9 with TRBJ2-2, with 9 bases fitting TRBD1. Germline V lookup: CDR1 SGDLS, CDR2 YYNGEE. The CDR3 is made up of 16 amino acids. CDR3 loop: CASSLSWTGVSGELFF. The CDR3 DNA is TGCGCCAGCAGCCTTTCTTGGACAGGGGTGTCCGGGGAGCTGTTTTTT. The full variable domain, rest sourced from reference TRBV9 and TRBJ2-2, is DSGVTQTPKHLITATGQRVTLRCSPRSGDLSVYWYQQSLDQGLQFLIQYYNGEERAKGNILERFSAQQFPDLHSELNLSSLELGDSALYFCASSLSWTGVSGELFFGEGSRLTVL.

This clonotype was detected only once. V usage is TRBV10-3 and J usage is TRBJ1-1; 7 bases fit TRBD1. Germline loops: CDR1 ENHRY, CDR2 SYGVKD. J lost 7 bases, V lost 8 bases, and 10 bases had no gene match. The CDR3 length is 13 residues. The CDR3 coding sequence is TGTGCCATCGGCCCCCCAGGGGGGGGTGAAGCTTTCTTT. Translating it yields CAIGPPGGGEAFF.

The chain has TRBV5-1 and TRBJ2-7; D is ambiguous. This CDR3 is built from 15 residues. Germline V lookup: CDR1 SGHRS, CDR2 YFSETQ. The ends were cut back, 4 bases at V and 3 bases at J, with 17 bases in the middle. The CDR3 sequence is CASSLTTDTVYEQYF. The CDR3 DNA reads as TGCGCCAGCAGCCTTACTACCGACACAGTCTACGAGCAGTACTTC.

Remarks on this clonotype: The germline gene is not matched at one end of the junction; a read error may be the cause. This chain uses TRBV10-2 with TRBJ2-7; 11 positions match TRBD2. Germline assignment: CDR1 WSHSY and CDR2 SAAADI. This CDR3 comprises 19 residues. The CDR3 is CASSQTGMRLAGGPYEQYF. CDR3 nucleotide sequence: TGTGCCAGCAGTCAAACCGGCATGAGGCTAGCGGGGGGACCCTACGAGCAGTACTTC.

The V and J genes are TRBV24-1 and TRBJ2-5, with TRBD1 matching over 11 bases. The J segment lost 5 bases and the V segment lost 3 bases, leaving 7 bases of the junction unmatched. Germline lookup yields CDR1 KGHDR and CDR2 SFDVKD. This CDR3 has 16 residues. The CDR3 here is CATSDTEDRGRETQYF. The CDR3 bases are TGTGCCACCAGTGATACTGAGGACAGGGGGCGTGAGACCCAGTACTTC.

The chain combines TRBV10-2 with TRBJ2-7, with TRBD1 matching over 9 bases. V dropped 6 bases and J dropped 5; count of bases not matched to a gene: 11. Germline values: CDR1 WSHSY, CDR2 SAAADI. CDR3 size: 15 residues. This CDR3 is CASRDLTGGVHEQYF. CDR3 nucleotide sequence: TGCGCCAGCAGGGACCTGACAGGGGGAGTCCACGAGCAGTACTTC.